The T cell receptor (beta chain) under discussion was sequenced for a study of T cells in Graves' hyperthyroidism and ophthalmopathy. The CDR3 loop spans 15 amino acids. Germline-derived CDR1 and CDR2 are MGHRA and YSYEKL. Trimming removed 4 bases at V and 0 bases at J, with 10 bases between. A few counts support this clonotype. An absence of ophthalmopathy progression within 18 months meant stable Graves' hyperthyroidism. RNA transcripts provided the source from which TCR beta CDR3 regions were amplified. When the TCR CDR3 underwent first-round RT-PCR, the HTBI primer set was used. TCRdb recomputed calls from the multiplex PCR reads with MiXCR, one row per CDR3 protein. The table records around 180,000 distinct CDR3 sequences, about a sixth of them present only once.

The receptor was derived from a woman aged 45 to 65 with Graves' hyperthyroidism. The sample was blood. The chain has TRBV4-1 and TRBJ1-5, with no clear D. This chain's CDR3 is CASSPGRDSNQPQHF. The CDR3 DNA reads TGCGCCAGCAGCCCTGGGCGGGATAGCAATCAGCCCCAGCATTTT.